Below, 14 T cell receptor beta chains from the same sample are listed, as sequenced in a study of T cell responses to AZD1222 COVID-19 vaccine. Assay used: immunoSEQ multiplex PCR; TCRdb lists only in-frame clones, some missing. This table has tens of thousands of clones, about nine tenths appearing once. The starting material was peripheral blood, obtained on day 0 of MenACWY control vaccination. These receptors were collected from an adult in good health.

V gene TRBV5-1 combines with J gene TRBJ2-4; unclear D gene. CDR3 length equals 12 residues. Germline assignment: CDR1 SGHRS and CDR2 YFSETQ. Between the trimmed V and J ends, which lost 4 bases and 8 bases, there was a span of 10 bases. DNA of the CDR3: TGCGCCAGCAGCGACGAGAGTGACATTCAGTACTTC. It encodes CASSDESDIQYF.

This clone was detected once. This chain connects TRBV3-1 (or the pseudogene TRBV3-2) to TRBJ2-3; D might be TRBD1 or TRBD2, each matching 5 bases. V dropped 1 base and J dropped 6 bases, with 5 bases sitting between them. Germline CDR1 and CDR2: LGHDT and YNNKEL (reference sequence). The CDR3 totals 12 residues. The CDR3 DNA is TGTGCCAGCAGCCAAGGGGGGGATACGCAGTATTTT. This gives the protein CASSQGGDTQYF.

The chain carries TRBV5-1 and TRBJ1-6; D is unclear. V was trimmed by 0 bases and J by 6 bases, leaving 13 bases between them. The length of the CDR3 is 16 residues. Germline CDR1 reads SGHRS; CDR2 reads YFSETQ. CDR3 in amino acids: CASSLAGARFNSPLHF. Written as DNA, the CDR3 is TGCGCCAGCAGCTTGGCCGGAGCACGGTTTAATTCACCCCTCCACTTT. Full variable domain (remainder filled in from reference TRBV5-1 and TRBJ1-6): KAGVTQTPRYLIKTRGQQVTLSCSPISGHRSVSWYQQTPGQGLQFLFEYFSETQRNKGNFPGRFSGRQFSNSRSEMNVSTLELGDSALYLCASSLAGARFNSPLHFGNGTRLTVT.

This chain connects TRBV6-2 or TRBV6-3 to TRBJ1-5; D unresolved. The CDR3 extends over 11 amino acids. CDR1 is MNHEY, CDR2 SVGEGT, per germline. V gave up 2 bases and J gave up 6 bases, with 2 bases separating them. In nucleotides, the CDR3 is TGTGCCAGCAGTTACCCTCAGCCCCAGCATTTT. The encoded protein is CASSYPQPQHF.

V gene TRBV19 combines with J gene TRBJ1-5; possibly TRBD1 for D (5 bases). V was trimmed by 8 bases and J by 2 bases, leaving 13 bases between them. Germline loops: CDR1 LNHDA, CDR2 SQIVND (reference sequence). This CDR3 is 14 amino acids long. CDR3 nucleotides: TGTGCCAGTTGTCAGGGCTGGGGCAATCAGCCCCAGCATTTT. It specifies CASCQGWGNQPQHF.

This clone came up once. The CDR3 nucleotides are TGTGCCAGCAGCTTAACTCAGGGCCTAGAGGCTTTCTTT. Amino acids: CASSLTQGLEAFF. The chain uses TRBV7-3 and TRBJ1-1; maybe TRBD1 (5 bases). The length of the CDR3 is 13 residues. Germline values: CDR1 SGHTA, CDR2 FQGTGA. The germline V and J ends were trimmed by 0 bases and 11 bases, with 13 bases remaining between them.

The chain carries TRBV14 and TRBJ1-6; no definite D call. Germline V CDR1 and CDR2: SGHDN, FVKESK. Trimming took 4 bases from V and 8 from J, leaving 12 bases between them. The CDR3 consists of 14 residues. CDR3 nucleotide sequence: TGTGCCAGCAGCCGGATCCTTCAAGATTCACCCCTCCACTTT. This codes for CASSRILQDSPLHF.

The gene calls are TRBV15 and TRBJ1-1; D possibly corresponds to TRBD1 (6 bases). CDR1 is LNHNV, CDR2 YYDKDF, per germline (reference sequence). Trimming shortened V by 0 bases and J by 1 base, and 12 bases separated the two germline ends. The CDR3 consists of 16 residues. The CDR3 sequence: CATSRDPGQTNTEAFF. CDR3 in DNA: TGTGCCACCAGCAGAGATCCCGGACAGACGAACACTGAAGCTTTCTTT.

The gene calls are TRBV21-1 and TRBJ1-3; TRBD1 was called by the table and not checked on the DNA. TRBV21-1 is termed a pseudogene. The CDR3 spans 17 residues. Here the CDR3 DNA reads TGTGCCAGCAGCAAAGAAAGGACAGGGAATTCTGGAAACACCATATATTTT. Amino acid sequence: CASSKERTGNSGNTIYF.

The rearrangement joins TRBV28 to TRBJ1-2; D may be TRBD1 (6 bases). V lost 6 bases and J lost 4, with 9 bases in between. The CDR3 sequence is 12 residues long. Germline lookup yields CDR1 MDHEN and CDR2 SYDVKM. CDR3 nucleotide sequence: TGTGCCAGCAGGGACAGCCTCTATGGCTACACCTTC. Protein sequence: CASRDSLYGYTF.

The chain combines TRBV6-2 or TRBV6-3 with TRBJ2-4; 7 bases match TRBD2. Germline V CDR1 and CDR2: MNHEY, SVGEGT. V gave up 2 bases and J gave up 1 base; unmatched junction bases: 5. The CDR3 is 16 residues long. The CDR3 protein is CASSYRGLNAKNIQYF. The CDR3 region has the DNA TGTGCCAGCAGTTACCGGGGACTAAACGCCAAAAACATTCAGTACTTC.

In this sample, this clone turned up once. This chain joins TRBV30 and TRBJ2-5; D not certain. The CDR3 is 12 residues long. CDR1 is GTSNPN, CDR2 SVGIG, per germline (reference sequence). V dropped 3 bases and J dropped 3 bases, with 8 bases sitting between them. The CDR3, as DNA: TGTGCCTGGAGGCCCAATAAAGAGACCCAGTACTTC. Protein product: CAWRPNKETQYF.

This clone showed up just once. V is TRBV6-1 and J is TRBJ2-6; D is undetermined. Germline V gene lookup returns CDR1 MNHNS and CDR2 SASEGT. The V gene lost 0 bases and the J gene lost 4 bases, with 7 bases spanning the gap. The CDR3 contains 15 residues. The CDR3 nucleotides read TGTGCCAGCAGTGAAGCCTTGGCCGGGGCCAACGTCCTGACTTTC. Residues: CASSEALAGANVLTF.

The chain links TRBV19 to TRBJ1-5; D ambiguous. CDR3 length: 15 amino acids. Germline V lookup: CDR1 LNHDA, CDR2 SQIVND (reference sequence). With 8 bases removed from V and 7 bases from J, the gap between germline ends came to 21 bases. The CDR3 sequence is CASAWAAGHEQPQHF. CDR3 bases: TGTGCCAGTGCGTGGGCAGCCGGGCATGAACAGCCCCAGCATTTT.